The T cell receptor beta chain described here comes from a study of blood T cell repertoires in COVID-19. Trimming took off 5 bases at V and 13 bases at J, with 18 bases between the two ends. The CDR3 is 14 amino acids. Germline values: CDR1 SGHTA, CDR2 FQGNSA. Here immunoSEQ multiplex PCR was the method, and the copy in TCRdb shows in-frame clones only, minus some. The sample includes tens of thousands of clones, less than 90% of them seen just once. The sample taken for sequencing was peripheral blood. V and J are TRBV7-2 and TRBJ2-6; the D gene is possibly TRBD1 (5 bases). This clonotype originated in a man aged 55 to 70 with active or convalescent COVID-19. Here the CDR3 DNA reads TGTGCCAGCAGCGCGCAGGGTTCCGGTGGGGTCCTGACTTTC. Its protein is CASSAQGSGGVLTF.